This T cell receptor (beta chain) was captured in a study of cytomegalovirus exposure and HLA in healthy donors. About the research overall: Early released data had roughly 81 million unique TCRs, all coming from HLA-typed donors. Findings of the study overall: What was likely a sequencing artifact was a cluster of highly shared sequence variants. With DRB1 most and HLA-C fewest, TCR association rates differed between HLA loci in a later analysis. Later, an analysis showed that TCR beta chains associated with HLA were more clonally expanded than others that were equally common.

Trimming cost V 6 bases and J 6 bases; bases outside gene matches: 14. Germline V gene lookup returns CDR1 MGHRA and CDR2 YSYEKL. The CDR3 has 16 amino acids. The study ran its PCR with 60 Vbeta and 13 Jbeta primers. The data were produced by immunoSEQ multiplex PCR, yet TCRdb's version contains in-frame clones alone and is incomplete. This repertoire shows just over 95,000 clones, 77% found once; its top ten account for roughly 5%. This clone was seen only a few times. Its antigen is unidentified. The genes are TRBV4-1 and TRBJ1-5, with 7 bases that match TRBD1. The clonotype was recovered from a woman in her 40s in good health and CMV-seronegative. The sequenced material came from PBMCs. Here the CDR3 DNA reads TGCGCCAGCAGTCCTACGTTCACAGGGGTATTTCAGCCCCAGCATTTT. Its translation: CASSPTFTGVFQPQHF.